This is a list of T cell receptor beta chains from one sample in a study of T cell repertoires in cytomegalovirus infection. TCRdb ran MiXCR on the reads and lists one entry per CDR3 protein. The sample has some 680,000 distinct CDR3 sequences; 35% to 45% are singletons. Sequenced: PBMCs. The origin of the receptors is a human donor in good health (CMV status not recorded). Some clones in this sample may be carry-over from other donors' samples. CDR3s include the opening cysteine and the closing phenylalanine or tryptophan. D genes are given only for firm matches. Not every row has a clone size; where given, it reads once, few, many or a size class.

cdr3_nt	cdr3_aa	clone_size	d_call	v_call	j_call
TGTGCCACCAGTGATCAGTCACCGGGAGAACTGGAGACCCAGTACTTC	CATSDQSPGELETQYF	few	NA	TRBV24-1	TRBJ2-5
TGTGCCAGCAGTTCGACAGGGGGTTCACCCCTCCACTTT	CASSSTGGSPLHF	few	TRBD1	TRBV12-3/TRBV12-4	TRBJ1-6
TGCGCCAGCAGCCAAGATCTCAAAGGCAATCAGCCCCAGCATTTT	CASSQDLKGNQPQHF	NA	NA	TRBV4-1	TRBJ1-5
TGTGCCAGCAGCCGCGACAGGGGCCGCCTCTATGGCTACACCTTC	CASSRDRGRLYGYTF	few	TRBD1	TRBV27	TRBJ1-2
TGTGCCAGCAGTTTATACAGGGGAGACGCGAATCAGCCCCAGCATTTT	CASSLYRGDANQPQHF	few	TRBD1	TRBV28	TRBJ1-5
TGTGCCAGCAGCTTAGAACTAGCGGGAGGGTCCTACGAGCAGTACTTC	CASSLELAGGSYEQYF	many	TRBD2	TRBV7-6	TRBJ2-7
TGTGCCAGCAGCTTAAGGGGGTTGGATAGCAATCAGCCCCAGCATTTT	CASSLRGLDSNQPQHF	many	NA	TRBV7-2	TRBJ1-5
TGTGCCATCAGTGAGGAAGGGGTTCGCGGCTACACCTTC	CAISEEGVRGYTF	few	NA	TRBV10-3	TRBJ1-2
TGTGCCAGCAGTTTCCGACCCAGCGGGGCTAAAGAGACCCAGTACTTC	CASSFRPSGAKETQYF	NA	TRBD2	TRBV12-3/TRBV12-4	TRBJ2-5
TGTGCCAGCAGTCGCTACGGACAGGGTCCCTACGAGCAGTACTTC	CASSRYGQGPYEQYF	many	TRBD1	TRBV12-3/TRBV12-4	TRBJ2-7
TGTGCCAGCAGCTCGACTAGCGGGAGAATGGTTGAGCAGTTCTTC	CASSSTSGRMVEQFF	NA	TRBD2	TRBV11-2	TRBJ2-1
TGCAGTGCTATCTACAGGGGGAGCACAGATACGCAGTATTTT	CSAIYRGSTDTQYF	NA	TRBD1	TRBV20-1	TRBJ2-3
TGTGCCAGCACCGACCCCTACGAGGAGACCCAGTACTTC	CASTDPYEETQYF	NA	NA	TRBV7-3	TRBJ2-5
TGCAGTGCTAGAGAATGGGGGAAGCGGGGTCACAATGAGCAGTTCTTC	CSAREWGKRGHNEQFF	NA	TRBD2	TRBV20-1	TRBJ2-1
TGTGCCAGCAGTGAAGTCAGGGCCGGGGCCGGGGAGCTGTTTTTT	CASSEVRAGAGELFF	few	NA	TRBV6-1	TRBJ2-2
TGTGCCATCCCACAAGGGTGGGCCAGGGGCACTGAAGCTTTCTTT	CAIPQGWARGTEAFF	NA	NA	TRBV12-3/TRBV12-4	TRBJ1-1
TGTGCCATCAGTATCCTAGCGGGGGCCCCCACCGGGGAGCTGTTTTTT	CAISILAGAPTGELFF	few	TRBD2	TRBV10-3	TRBJ2-2
TGTGCCAGCAGTTTATCGCGGCGTCCCGGACAGCCCCAGCATTTT	CASSLSRRPGQPQHF	NA	NA	TRBV27	TRBJ1-5
TGCAGCGTGACCGCGACAGGGAACACTGAAGCTTTCTTT	CSVTATGNTEAFF	few	NA	TRBV29-1	TRBJ1-1
TGTGCCAGCAGCCAAGAGCAAAGGAGATCACCCCTCCACTTT	CASSQEQRRSPLHF	NA	NA	TRBV14	TRBJ1-6
TGTGCCAGCACACCTGCGTCCTTAGGGTACGAGAAGTACTTC	CASTPASLGYEKYF	NA	NA	TRBV7-2	TRBJ2-7
TGTGCCAGCAGTGTATCCCCATACTACTCTCAGCCCCAGCATTTT	CASSVSPYYSQPQHF	NA	NA	TRBV6-1	TRBJ1-5
TGTGCCAGCAGTTACTACCCGGGACAGGGCGTCACTGAAGCTTTCTTT	CASSYYPGQGVTEAFF	few	TRBD1	TRBV6-5	TRBJ1-1
TGTGCCAGCAGTTTACGGCAGGCCTATGGCTACACCTTC	CASSLRQAYGYTF	NA	NA	TRBV28	TRBJ1-2
TGTGCCAGCAGCCTACTCAGGGGGCAGACTGAAGCTTTCTTT	CASSLLRGQTEAFF	many	TRBD1	TRBV7-2	TRBJ1-1
TGTGCCAGCAGTTTCCCAGGGGGACAGGGGGTTCCCAACCAAGAGACCCAGTACTTC	CASSFPGGQGVPNQETQYF	NA	TRBD1	TRBV12-3/TRBV12-4	TRBJ2-5
TGTGCCACCAGCAGAGATTCGGTGGGGAATTCACCCCTCCACTTT	CATSRDSVGNSPLHF	NA	NA	TRBV15	TRBJ1-6
TGTGCCAGCAGTTTCCGGGGGGGTCCTAACTATGGCTACACCTTC	CASSFRGGPNYGYTF	many	NA	TRBV7-2	TRBJ1-2
TGTGCCAGCACCCCAGGGGATCTAGGGGGACGGGCGCAGTATTTT	CASTPGDLGGRAQYF	few	NA	TRBV6-6	TRBJ2-3
TGTGCCAGCAGATCGGGGGGTGCGGTTTACGAGCAGTACTTC	CASRSGGAVYEQYF	NA	TRBD2	TRBV6-1	TRBJ2-7
TGCAGTGCGAGCGACAGGGAGAGGTACACTGAAGCTTTCTTT	CSASDRERYTEAFF	few	TRBD1	TRBV20-1	TRBJ1-1
TGTGCCAGCTCCACGGGACAGGTCACCACTGAAGCTTTCTTT	CASSTGQVTTEAFF	once	TRBD1	TRBV18	TRBJ1-1
TGTGCCAGCAGCCAAGATATGTGGCCCTCTGGAAACACCATATATTTT	CASSQDMWPSGNTIYF	NA	NA	TRBV4-2	TRBJ1-3
TGTGCCTGCACCAGACAGGGAGGATCTGAGACCCAGTACTTC	CACTRQGGSETQYF	NA	NA	TRBV12-3/TRBV12-4	TRBJ2-5